This T cell receptor beta chain was observed in a study of neoadjuvant anti-PD-1 for oral cavity cancer. Overall study context: Around day 43, patients without progression received a fourth nivolumab dose before surgery.

CDR1 is SGDLS, CDR2 YYNGEE, per germline. There are 13 residues in the CDR3. V lost 3 bases to trimming and J lost 4 bases; unmatched junction nucleotides: 2. Repertoires were generated with immunoSEQ multiplex PCR, while TCRdb's copy carries only in-frame clones and drops some. The sample shows fewer than 90,000 clones, 80% to 90% of them seen only once. The time point is: after neoadjuvant nivolumab, at surgical resection. This receptor was taken from a person aged 40-85 years with oral cavity squamous cell carcinoma. The genes are TRBV9 and TRBJ2-7; TRBD2 matches at 9 bases. The specimen was PBMCs, collected after nivolumab (anti-PD-1) treatment. CDR3 bases: TGTGCCAGCAGCGGGACTAGCGAGTACGAGCAGTACTTC. Its translation is CASSGTSEYEQYF. Variable domain in full (rest from reference TRBV9 and TRBJ2-7): DSGVTQTPKHLITATGQRVTLRCSPRSGDLSVYWYQQSLDQGLQFLIQYYNGEERAKGNILERFSAQQFPDLHSELNLSSLELGDSALYFCASSGTSEYEQYFGPGTRLTVT.